Below are 7 T cell receptor beta chains sequenced from a single sample in a study of blood T cell repertoires in COVID-19. Generated by immunoSEQ multiplex PCR, the TCRdb table keeps only in-frame clones and is missing some. Found here are tens of thousands of clones, 65% to 80% of them singletons; the top ten hold roughly 50%. The material sequenced was peripheral blood. The receptors were sampled from a human donor in a cohort sampled during active COVID-19.

The chain combines TRBV19 with TRBJ2-2; D is possibly TRBD1 (5 bases). There are 14 residues in the CDR3. The ends were cut back, 2 bases at V and 7 bases at J, with 11 bases in the middle. Germline loops: CDR1 LNHDA, CDR2 SQIVND (reference sequence). The CDR3 DNA follows: TGTGCCAGTAGTATAACAGCAAGGGGCGGGGAGCTGTTTTTT. Translation gives CASSITARGGELFF.

This clone came up once. In DNA, the CDR3 is TGCGCCAGCAGCCAAGTTCGGGGAGTTGCCGTTAATTCACCCCTCCACTTT. Translated, it gives CASSQVRGVAVNSPLHF. The gene calls are TRBV4-1 and TRBJ1-6; D is unclear. Germline CDR1 MGHRA, CDR2 YSYEKL. CDR3 length: 17 amino acids. V dropped 1 base and J dropped 6 bases, with 16 bases sitting between them.

The chain employs TRBV7-8 and TRBJ1-2; the D is unclear. CDR1 is SGHVS, CDR2 FQNEAQ, per germline. This CDR3 comprises 15 residues. V was pared by 2 bases and J by 7 bases, with 17 bases between. The CDR3 DNA reads TGTGCCAGCAGCTTATGGGCTACGAGGGTGGGTGGCTACACCTTC. Translation: CASSLWATRVGGYTF. The full variable domain, its missing parts supplied by reference TRBV7-8 and TRBJ1-2, is GAGVSQSPRYKVAKRGQDVALRCDPISGHVSLFWYQQALGQGPEFLTYFQNEAQLDKSGLPSDRFFAERPEGSVSTLKIQRTQQEDSAVYLCASSLWATRVGGYTFGSGTRLTVV.

This clone was detected a few times. CDR3 residues: CASSPDRNTGELFF. In nucleotides, the CDR3 is TGTGCCAGCAGTCCAGACAGGAACACCGGGGAGCTGTTTTTT. This chain uses TRBV6-5 with TRBJ2-2; D may be TRBD1 (5 bases). The CDR3 extends over 14 amino acids. Trimming cost V 5 bases and J 1 base, with 8 bases left between them. The germline CDR1 and CDR2 sequences are MNHEY and SVGAGI.

The CDR3 nucleotides read TGTGCCAGCAGTGACGGGGGAGCGAATCAGCCCCAGCATTTT. Translation gives CASSDGGANQPQHF. The V call is TRBV2, the J call TRBJ1-5; tentatively, D is TRBD1 (5 bases). The V gene lost 3 bases and the J gene lost 4 bases, with 10 bases spanning the gap. Germline V gene data show CDR1 as SNHLY and CDR2 as FYNNEI. CDR3 size: 14 residues.

V and J are TRBV15 and TRBJ2-7, with 9 nucleotides matching TRBD1. This CDR3 is 14 amino acids long. CDR1 is LNHNV and CDR2 is YYDKDF in the germline V gene (reference sequence). V lost 3 bases to trimming and J lost 3 bases; unmatched junction nucleotides: 3. In nucleotides, the CDR3 is TGTGCCACCAGCAGGGGGACAGGGAGCTACGAGCAGTACTTC. Translated: CATSRGTGSYEQYF. Based on the CDR3 plus reference TRBV15 and TRBJ2-7, the full variable domain is DAMVIQNPRYQVTQFGKPVTLSCSQTLNHNVMYWYQQKSSQAPKLLFHYYDKDFNNEADTPDNFQSRRPNTSFCFLDIRSPGLGDTAMYLCATSRGTGSYEQYFGPGTRLTVT.

The chain uses TRBV5-4 and TRBJ2-7; 8 bases fit TRBD1. The CDR3 has 17 amino acids. The J segment lost 5 bases and the V segment lost 4 bases, leaving 17 bases of the junction unmatched. Germline values: CDR1 SGHNT, CDR2 YYREEE (reference sequence). CDR3 nucleotides: TGTGCCAGCAGCACCCGAGGTCCGGACAGGGACCCCAACGAGCAGTACTTC. Translation gives CASSTRGPDRDPNEQYF.